This TCR beta chain was retrieved from a study of CD8 T cells in Susac syndrome. Findings of the study overall: The number of individuals included in the study's TCR sequencing and HLA analysis was acknowledged as relatively small.

Matched for age and sex, the controls were healthy donors. Bulk CD8+ and CD4+ cells came from magnetic negative isolation; CD8+ TEMRA by FACS. Details on this clonotype: Its antigen is undetermined.

Random-hexamer reverse transcription was applied to roughly 0.5 to 1 ug RNA. Across 54 Vbeta and 13 Jbeta, TCR beta CDR3 was amplified with immunoSEQ multiplex PCR. TCRdb recomputed calls from the immunoSEQ multiplex PCR reads with MiXCR, one row per CDR3 protein. The sample lists more than 120,000 distinct CDR3 sequences, 94% occurring once. In germline, CDR1 is SNHLY, CDR2 FYNNEI. The CDR3 runs to 14 residues. V dropped 5 bases and J dropped 5 bases, with 13 bases sitting between them. The clonotype was recovered from a human donor in good health. The rearrangement uses TRBV2 and TRBJ1-5; D might be TRBD1 (6 bases). The sequenced material came from CD4+ T cells from PBMCs. CDR3 DNA sequence: TGTGCCAGCAGTCAAAACAGGGAGTATCAGCCCCAGCATTTT. Encoded protein: CASSQNREYQPQHF.